The rows below give T cell receptor beta chains drawn from one sample of a study of human T cells and chemical hapten exposure. TCRdb independently ran MiXCR on the RACE reads; one entry per CDR3 protein. This sample has under 200,000 distinct CDR3 sequences; roughly 15% occur once, and the top ten carry 1.5% to 2%. The input for sequencing was whole blood, taken in connection with sensitization to the hapten diphenylcyclopropenone (DPC). The source of these receptors is a young woman with alopecia areata. Some clones in this sample may be carry-over from other donors' samples. The CDR3 runs from the conserved cysteine through the conserved F or W. Each record gives: V gene, J gene, CDR3 protein.

V: TRBV12-3/TRBV12-4; J: TRBJ2-1; CDR3: CASSLGDRSNF
V: TRBV5-1; J: TRBJ1-6; CDR3: CASKPGTELSPLHF
V: TRBV28; J: TRBJ1-1; CDR3: CASSLFGRVLDTEAFF
V: TRBV5-4; J: TRBJ2-3; CDR3: CASSGDPGTTDTQYF
V: TRBV28; J: TRBJ1-5; CDR3: CASSGPYQPQHF
V: TRBV19; J: TRBJ2-7; CDR3: CASSIRTGRLAGKPYEQYF
V: TRBV29-1; J: TRBJ2-5; CDR3: CSVDYSLRQYF
V: TRBV7-2; J: TRBJ2-3; CDR3: CASSLDGGATDTQYF
V: TRBV18; J: TRBJ1-5; CDR3: CASSPGGNNQPQHF
V: TRBV5-4; J: TRBJ2-3; CDR3: CASSPGLARVTDTQYF
V: TRBV27; J: TRBJ1-3; CDR3: CASSLGTGAGTIYF
V: TRBV7-2; J: TRBJ1-2; CDR3: CASSLSPLQGYGYTF
V: TRBV6-2/TRBV6-3; J: TRBJ2-2; CDR3: CASTILLDTGELFF
V: TRBV9; J: TRBJ2-1; CDR3: CASSVSSTTKYYNEQFF
V: TRBV6-2/TRBV6-3; J: TRBJ2-1; CDR3: CASSRELAGVGNEQFF
V: TRBV18; J: TRBJ1-4; CDR3: CASSTGMVANEKLFF
V: TRBV28; J: TRBJ2-3; CDR3: CASSSPGQGADTQYF
V: TRBV6-1; J: TRBJ1-2; CDR3: CASKQAGEYGYTF
V: TRBV6-5; J: TRBJ2-2; CDR3: CASRRERGTGELFF
V: TRBV21-1; J: TRBJ2-7; CDR3: CASSKKSRVPYEQYF
V: TRBV5-4; J: TRBJ2-1; CDR3: CASSFRDRINNEQFF
V: TRBV7-2; J: TRBJ1-5; CDR3: CASSLDPGNQPQHF
V: TRBV5-1; J: TRBJ1-1; CDR3: CASSHPTGGTEAFF
V: TRBV6-1; J: TRBJ2-3; CDR3: CASRDRGQRVTDTQYF
V: TRBV6-5; J: TRBJ1-2; CDR3: CASSSPGQGDYGYTF
V: TRBV6-5; J: TRBJ2-3; CDR3: CASSLTGTSGPVSTDTQYF
V: TRBV6-2/TRBV6-3; J: TRBJ2-1; CDR3: CASSLLYNEQFF
V: TRBV20-1; J: TRBJ2-1; CDR3: CSAGDIREQFF
V: TRBV29-1; J: TRBJ2-5; CDR3: CSVESETQYF
V: TRBV6-5; J: TRBJ1-1; CDR3: CASSMHRDTFRNTEAFF
V: TRBV7-7; J: TRBJ2-2; CDR3: CASSLGVPNTGELFF
V: TRBV7-9; J: TRBJ2-7; CDR3: CASSLEGSSYEQYF
V: TRBV27; J: TRBJ1-1; CDR3: CASLTGNGAFF
V: TRBV29-1; J: TRBJ1-4; CDR3: CSVRGYGEKLFF
V: TRBV20-1; J: TRBJ2-2; CDR3: CSARVGTSGRGWTGELFF
V: TRBV20-1; J: TRBJ2-5; CDR3: CSAIIGASGVETQYF
V: TRBV7-8; J: TRBJ1-2; CDR3: CASSLFPREGLLGGYTF
V: TRBV6-1; J: TRBJ2-3; CDR3: CASGSRGSRAGPTDTQYF
V: TRBV6-5; J: TRBJ1-6; CDR3: CASSIQGPSASPLHF
V: TRBV20-1; J: TRBJ1-2; CDR3: CSARDRLSGSPYGYTF
V: TRBV2; J: TRBJ1-2; CDR3: CASSEDGTYGYTF
V: TRBV4-2; J: TRBJ2-1; CDR3: CASSQETSIDNEQFF
V: TRBV7-3; J: TRBJ1-3; CDR3: CASSLTYGNTIYF
V: TRBV6-5; J: TRBJ1-3; CDR3: CASSYGSAGLDTIYF
V: TRBV4-1; J: TRBJ1-4; CDR3: CASSQDRGTNEKLFF
V: TRBV20-1; J: TRBJ1-1; CDR3: CSARRWPTDTEAFF
V: TRBV5-1; J: TRBJ2-3; CDR3: CASSLAEGKAQYF
V: TRBV20-1; J: TRBJ2-3; CDR3: CSATLTGTDTQYF
V: TRBV18; J: TRBJ1-4; CDR3: CASTDRVVEKLFF
V: TRBV3-1; J: TRBJ1-5; CDR3: CASSQDVGDNQPQHF
V: TRBV29-1; J: TRBJ2-1; CDR3: CSVGPPSSYNEQFF
V: TRBV19; J: TRBJ2-2; CDR3: CASGLANTGELFF
V: TRBV5-1; J: TRBJ1-6; CDR3: CASSPTSGKISPLHF
V: TRBV7-6; J: TRBJ2-5; CDR3: CASSLGRRGKETQYF
V: TRBV6-2/TRBV6-3; J: TRBJ1-2; CDR3: CASSNPVDRAYGYTF
V: TRBV6-1; J: TRBJ2-3; CDR3: CASSAISGSLRTDTQYF
V: TRBV7-2; J: TRBJ2-7; CDR3: CASSPLEREMEQYF
V: TRBV5-4; J: TRBJ2-3; CDR3: CASSLEAGRSDTQYF
V: TRBV7-9; J: TRBJ2-3; CDR3: CASGPGQGVTDTQYF
V: TRBV12-3/TRBV12-4; J: TRBJ1-1; CDR3: CASSLWNLRGREAFF